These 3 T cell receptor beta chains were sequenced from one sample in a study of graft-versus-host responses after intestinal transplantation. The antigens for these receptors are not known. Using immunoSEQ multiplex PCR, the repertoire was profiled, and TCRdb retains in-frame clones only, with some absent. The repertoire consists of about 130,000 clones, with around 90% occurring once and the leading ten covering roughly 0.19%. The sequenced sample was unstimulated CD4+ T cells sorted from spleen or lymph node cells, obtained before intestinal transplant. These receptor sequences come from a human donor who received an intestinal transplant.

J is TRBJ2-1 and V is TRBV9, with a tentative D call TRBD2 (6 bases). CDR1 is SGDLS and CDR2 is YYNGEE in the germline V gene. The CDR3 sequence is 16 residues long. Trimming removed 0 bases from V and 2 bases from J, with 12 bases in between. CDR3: CASSVGNSGPYNEQFF. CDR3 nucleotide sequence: TGTGCCAGCAGCGTAGGCAATAGCGGACCCTACAATGAGCAGTTCTTC.

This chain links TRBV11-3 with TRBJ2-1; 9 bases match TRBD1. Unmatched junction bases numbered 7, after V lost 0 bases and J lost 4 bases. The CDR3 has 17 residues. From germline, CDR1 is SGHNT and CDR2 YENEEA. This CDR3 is CASSLDLGTGSYNEQFF. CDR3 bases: TGTGCCAGCAGCTTAGACCTCGGGACAGGGTCGTACAATGAGCAGTTCTTC.

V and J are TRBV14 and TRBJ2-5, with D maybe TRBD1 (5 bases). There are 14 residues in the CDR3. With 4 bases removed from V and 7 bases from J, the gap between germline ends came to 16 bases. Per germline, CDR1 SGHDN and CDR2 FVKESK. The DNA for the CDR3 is TGTGCCAGCAGCCCTGGACACCCCTTCGGGACCCAGTACTTC. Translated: CASSPGHPFGTQYF.